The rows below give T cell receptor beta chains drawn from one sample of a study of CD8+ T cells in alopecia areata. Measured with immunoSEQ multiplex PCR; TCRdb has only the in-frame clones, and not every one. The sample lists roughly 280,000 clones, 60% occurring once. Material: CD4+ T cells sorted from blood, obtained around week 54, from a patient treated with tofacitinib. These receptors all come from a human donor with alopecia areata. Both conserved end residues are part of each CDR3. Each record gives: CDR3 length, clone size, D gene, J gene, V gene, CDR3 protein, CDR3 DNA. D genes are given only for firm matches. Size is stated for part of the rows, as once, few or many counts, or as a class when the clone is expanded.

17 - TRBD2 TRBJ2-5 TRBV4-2 CASSQATSGRRGGTQYF TGTGCCAGCAGCCAAGCGACTAGCGGGAGGAGGGGGGGGACCCAGTACTTC
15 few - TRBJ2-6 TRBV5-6 CASSLGVSGANVLTF TGTGCCAGCAGCTTGGGGGTTTCTGGGGCCAACGTCCTGACTTTC
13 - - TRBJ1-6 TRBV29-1 CSADSVKDSPLHF TGCAGCGCAGACTCTGTGAAGGATTCACCCCTCCACTTT
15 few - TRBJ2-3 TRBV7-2 CASSLRETRADTQYF TGTGCCAGCAGCTTACGGGAGACTAGGGCAGATACGCAGTATTTT
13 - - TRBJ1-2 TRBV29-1 CSATTGENYGYTF TGCAGCGCCACGACAGGCGAAAACTATGGCTACACCTTC
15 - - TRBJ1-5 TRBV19 CASSNGTPRHRAQHF TGTGCCAGTAGTAACGGGACACCGCGCCATCGGGCCCAGCATTTT
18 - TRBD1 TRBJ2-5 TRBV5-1 CASSQTRDRGPFQETQYF TGCGCCAGCAGCCAAACCCGGGACAGGGGGCCCTTCCAAGAGACCCAGTACTTC
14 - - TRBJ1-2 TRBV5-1 CASSLDLRSGGYTF TGCGCCAGCAGCTTGGATCTACGTTCGGGTGGCTACACCTTC
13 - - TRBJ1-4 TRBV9 CASSTGPAEKLFF TGTGCCAGCAGCACAGGCCCAGCCGAAAAACTGTTTTTT
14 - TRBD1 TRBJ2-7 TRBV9 CASSSSGTAYEQYF TGTGCCAGCAGCTCCTCCGGGACAGCCTACGAGCAGTACTTC
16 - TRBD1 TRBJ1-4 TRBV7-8 CASSFSIQGAIEKLFF TGTGCCAGCAGCTTCTCCATCCAGGGGGCAATTGAAAAACTGTTTTTT
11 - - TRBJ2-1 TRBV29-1 CSAGHGNEQFF TGCAGCGCGGGACACGGCAATGAGCAGTTCTTC
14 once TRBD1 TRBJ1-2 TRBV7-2 CASSFGQATYGYTF TGTGCCAGCAGCTTCGGACAGGCTACCTATGGCTACACCTTC
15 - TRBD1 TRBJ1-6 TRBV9 CASSGRDSRYSPLHF TGTGCCAGCAGCGGACGGGACAGCAGATATTCACCCCTCCACTTT
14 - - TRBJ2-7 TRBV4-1 CASSHGDRSSEQYF TGCGCCAGCAGCCACGGAGACAGATCCTCCGAGCAGTACTTC
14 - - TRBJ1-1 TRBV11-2 CASSSLLGRTEAFF TGTGCCAGCAGCTCCCTCCTAGGGAGGACTGAAGCTTTCTTT
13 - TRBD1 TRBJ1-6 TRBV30 CAMGTAGFSPLHF TGTGCTATGGGGACAGCGGGATTCTCACCCCTCCACTTT
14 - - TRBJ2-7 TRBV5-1 CASSLEGAAGEQYF TGCGCCAGCAGCTTGGAAGGGGCCGCCGGTGAGCAGTACTTC
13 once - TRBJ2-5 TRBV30 CAWSASQSETQYF TGTGCCTGGAGTGCCTCCCAGTCAGAGACCCAGTACTTC
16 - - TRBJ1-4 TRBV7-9 CASSLGGGATNEKLFF TGTGCCAGCAGCTTAGGCGGCGGAGCAACTAATGAAAAACTGTTTTTT
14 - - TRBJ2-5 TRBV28 CASSFRRPQETQYF TGTGCCAGCAGTTTTAGGAGACCCCAAGAGACCCAGTACTTC
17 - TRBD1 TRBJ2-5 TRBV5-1 CASSQLLGQGAGETQYF TGCGCCAGCAGCCAGCTTTTGGGGCAGGGGGCCGGAGAGACCCAGTACTTC
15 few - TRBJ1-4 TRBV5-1 CASSPGEGPNEKLFF TGCGCCAGCAGCCCCGGTGAGGGACCTAATGAAAAACTGTTTTTT
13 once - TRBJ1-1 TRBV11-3 CASSLEQGGEAFF TGTGCCAGCAGCTTAGAACAGGGTGGGGAAGCTTTCTTT
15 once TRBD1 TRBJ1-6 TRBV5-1 CASSWGQSYNSPLHF TGCGCCAGCAGCTGGGGACAGAGCTATAATTCACCCCTCCACTTT
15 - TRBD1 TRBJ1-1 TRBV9 CASSAGQGWGTEAFF TGTGCCAGCAGCGCGGGACAGGGTTGGGGGACTGAAGCTTTCTTT
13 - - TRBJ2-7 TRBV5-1 CASRWASSYEQYF TGCGCCAGCCGTTGGGCGTCCTCCTACGAGCAGTACTTC
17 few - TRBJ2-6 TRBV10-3 CAISESGPQSGANVLTF TGTGCCATCAGTGAGAGTGGGCCACAATCTGGGGCCAACGTCCTGACTTTC
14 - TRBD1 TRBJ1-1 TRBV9 CASSAARDSAEAFF TGTGCCAGCAGCGCAGCACGGGACAGTGCTGAAGCTTTCTTT
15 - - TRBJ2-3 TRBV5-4 CASSLDRGYADTQYF TGTGCCAGCAGCTTGGACCGGGGGTATGCAGATACGCAGTATTTT
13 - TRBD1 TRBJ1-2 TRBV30 CAWSTGTGGGYTF TGTGCCTGGAGCACCGGGACAGGTGGTGGCTACACCTTC
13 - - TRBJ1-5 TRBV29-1 CSVLWGSNQPQHF TGCAGCGTGCTATGGGGTAGCAATCAGCCCCAGCATTTT
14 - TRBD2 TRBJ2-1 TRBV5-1 CASSLLLADNEQFF TGCGCCAGCAGCTTGTTACTAGCGGACAATGAGCAGTTCTTC
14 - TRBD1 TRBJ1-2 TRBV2 CASSVSGGNVGYTF TGTGCCAGCAGTGTTTCAGGGGGCAATGTAGGCTACACCTTC
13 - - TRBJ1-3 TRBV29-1 CSVEEGVGNTIYF TGCAGCGTTGAGGAGGGAGTGGGAAACACCATATATTTT
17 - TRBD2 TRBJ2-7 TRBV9 CASSVEASGGSSYEQYF TGTGCCAGCAGCGTAGAGGCTAGCGGGGGGAGCTCCTACGAGCAGTACTTC
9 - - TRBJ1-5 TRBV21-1 CARHQPQHF TGTGCCCGTCATCAGCCCCAGCATTTT
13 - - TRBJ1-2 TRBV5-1 CASSFGPDYGYTF TGCGCCAGCAGCTTTGGTCCTGATTATGGCTACACCTTC
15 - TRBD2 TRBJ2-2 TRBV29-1 CSVEERGAVTGELFF TGCAGCGTTGAAGAGCGGGGGGCCGTCACCGGGGAGCTGTTTTTT
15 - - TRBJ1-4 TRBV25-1 CASSESWAVREKLFF TGTGCCAGCAGTGAATCATGGGCAGTTAGGGAAAAACTGTTTTTT
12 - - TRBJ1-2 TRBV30 CAWTGSGYGYTF TGTGCCTGGACCGGGAGCGGCTATGGCTACACCTTC
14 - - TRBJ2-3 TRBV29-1 CSVLGSVGTDTQYF TGCAGCGTTCTAGGCTCTGTAGGTACAGATACGCAGTATTTT
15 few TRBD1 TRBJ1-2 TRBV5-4 CASRRGTELLVGYTF TGTGCCAGCAGGCGAGGGACAGAACTTCTCGTTGGCTACACCTTC
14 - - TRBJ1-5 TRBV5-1 CASSPTGIDQPQHF TGCGCCAGCAGCCCGACGGGGATCGATCAGCCCCAGCATTTT
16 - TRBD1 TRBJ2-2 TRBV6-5 CASSYFRDRGSGELFF TGTGCCAGCAGTTATTTCCGGGACAGGGGAAGCGGGGAGCTGTTTTTT
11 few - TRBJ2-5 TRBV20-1 CSARDWETQYF TGCAGTGCTAGAGATTGGGAGACCCAGTACTTC
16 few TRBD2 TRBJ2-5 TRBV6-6 CASSYSATSGQETQYF TGTGCCAGCAGTTACTCGGCAACTAGCGGCCAAGAGACCCAGTACTTC
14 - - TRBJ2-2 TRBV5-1 CASSLEARAGELFF TGCGCCAGCAGCTTGGAGGCCAGGGCCGGGGAGCTGTTTTTT
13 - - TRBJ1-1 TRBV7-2 CASSPRMNTEAFF TGTGCCAGCAGCCCCCGCATGAACACTGAAGCTTTCTTT
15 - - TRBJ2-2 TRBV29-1 CSVDVRGTSGGELFF TGCAGCGTTGATGTCCGGGGGACAAGCGGCGGGGAGCTGTTTTTT
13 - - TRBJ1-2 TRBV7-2 CASSLQGDYGYTF TGTGCCAGCAGCTTACAGGGCGACTATGGCTACACCTTC
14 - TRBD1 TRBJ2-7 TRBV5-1 CASSPQGAGNEQYF TGCGCCAGCAGCCCACAGGGGGCGGGGAACGAGCAGTACTTC
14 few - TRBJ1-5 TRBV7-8 CASSLGGFNQPQHF TGTGCCAGCAGCTTAGGGGGTTTCAATCAGCCCCAGCATTTT
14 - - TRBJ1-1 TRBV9 CASSGTGQNTEAFF TGTGCCAGCAGCGGCACAGGGCAGAACACTGAAGCTTTCTTT
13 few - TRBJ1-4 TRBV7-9 CASSRRGSEKLFF TGTGCCAGCAGCCGGAGGGGGAGCGAAAAACTGTTTTTT
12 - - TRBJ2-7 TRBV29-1 CSVGDGTYEQYF TGCAGCGTTGGAGACGGAACCTACGAGCAGTACTTC
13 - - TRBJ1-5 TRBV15 CATSKGPNQPQHF TGTGCCACCAGCAAGGGGCCCAATCAGCCCCAGCATTTT
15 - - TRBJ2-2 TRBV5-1 CASSTPRENTGELFF TGCGCCAGCAGCACGCCCAGGGAGAACACCGGGGAGCTGTTTTTT